This TCR beta chain was profiled in a study of T cell repertoires in cytomegalovirus infection. Study at large: HLA-C-restricted CMV epitopes, recently identified, and well-studied HLA-B-restricted ones were used by the study. Indications came from public TCR beta signatures; they pointed to CMV infection and to a matching HLA type.

This clonotype was picked up a small number of times. The antigen is unknown. Per germline, CDR1 SGHVS and CDR2 FNYEAQ. This CDR3 is 13 amino acids long. Trimming removed 8 bases from V and 5 bases from J, with 16 bases in between. Study observations and caveats: The study identified carriers of CMV plus the relevant HLA from cumulative public TCR beta family frequency. Predominance within the ex vivo response was attributable to HLA-C-restricted CMV-specific TCR beta clonotypes.

TCRdb called the reads again in MiXCR, with one record for every CDR3 protein. The table includes about 110,000 distinct CDR3 sequences, around 30% detected once. The chain carries TRBV7-6 and TRBJ2-7, with D tentatively TRBD1 (5 bases). This specimen was CD8+ T cells from cultured PBMCs, taken from culture after CMV antigen stimulation. This clonotype was obtained from a human donor in good health (CMV status not recorded). Some clones in this sample may be carry-over from other donors' samples. The CDR3 protein is CASGYQGSNEQYF. As DNA, the CDR3 is TGTGCCAGCGGTTACCAGGGATCGAACGAGCAGTACTTC.